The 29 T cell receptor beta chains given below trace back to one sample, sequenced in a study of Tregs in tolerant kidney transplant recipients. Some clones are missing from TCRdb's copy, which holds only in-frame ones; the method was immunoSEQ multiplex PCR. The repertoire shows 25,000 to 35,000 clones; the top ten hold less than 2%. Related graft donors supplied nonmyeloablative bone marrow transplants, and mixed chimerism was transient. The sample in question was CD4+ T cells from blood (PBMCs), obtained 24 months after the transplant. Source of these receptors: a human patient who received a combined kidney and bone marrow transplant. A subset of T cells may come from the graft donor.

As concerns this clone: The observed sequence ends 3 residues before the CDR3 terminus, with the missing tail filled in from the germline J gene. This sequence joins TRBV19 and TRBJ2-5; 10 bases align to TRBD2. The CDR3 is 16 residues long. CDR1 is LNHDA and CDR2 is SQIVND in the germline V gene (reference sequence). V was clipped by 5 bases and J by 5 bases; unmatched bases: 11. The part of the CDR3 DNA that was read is TGTGCCAGTAGTGGACCTAGCGGGAGAAGAGGGGAGACC. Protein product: CASSGPSGRRGET. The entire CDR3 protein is CASSGPSGRRGETQYF. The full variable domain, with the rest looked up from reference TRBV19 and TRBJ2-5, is DGGITQSPKYLFRKEGQNVTLSCEQNLNHDAMYWYRQDPGQGLRLIYYSQIVNDFQKGDIAEGYSVSREKKESFPLTVTSAQKNPTAFYLCASSGPSGRRGETQYFGPGTRLLVL.

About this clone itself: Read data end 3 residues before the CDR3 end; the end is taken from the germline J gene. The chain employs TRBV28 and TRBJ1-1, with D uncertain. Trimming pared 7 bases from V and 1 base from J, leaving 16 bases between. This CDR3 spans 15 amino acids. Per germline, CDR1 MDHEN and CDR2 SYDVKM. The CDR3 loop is CASNGDLRTNTEAFF. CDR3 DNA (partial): TGTGCCAGCAACGGGGATTTAAGGACGAACACTGAA.

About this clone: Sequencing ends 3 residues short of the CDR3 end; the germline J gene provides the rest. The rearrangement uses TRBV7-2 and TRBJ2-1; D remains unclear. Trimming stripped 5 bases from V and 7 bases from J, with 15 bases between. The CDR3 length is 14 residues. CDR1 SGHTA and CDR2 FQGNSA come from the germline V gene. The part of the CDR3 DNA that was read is TGTGCCAGCAGCCCCGGGTCGATGCCGAATGAG. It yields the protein CASSPGSMPNE. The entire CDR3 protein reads CASSPGSMPNEQFF.

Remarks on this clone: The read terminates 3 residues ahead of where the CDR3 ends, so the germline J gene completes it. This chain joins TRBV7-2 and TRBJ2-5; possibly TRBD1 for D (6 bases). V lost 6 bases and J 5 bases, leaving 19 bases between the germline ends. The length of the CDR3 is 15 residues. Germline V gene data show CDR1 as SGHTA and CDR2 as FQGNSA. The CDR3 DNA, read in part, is TGTGCCAGCAGATCGTTTTACAGGGATATGGAGACC. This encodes CASRSFYRDMET. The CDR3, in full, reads CASRSFYRDMETQYF.

CDR3 loop: CSARRTGDSYEQYF. The CDR3 DNA, read in part, is TGCAGTGCTAGAAGGACAGGGGATTCCTACGAG. J is TRBJ2-7 and V is TRBV20-1; 9 positions agree with TRBD1. The CDR3 extends 3 residues past the end of the read, so its final part is completed from the germline J gene. CDR1 and CDR2 from the germline V gene are DFQATT and SNEGSKA (reference sequence). Unmatched junction bases numbered 3, after V lost 2 bases and J lost 1 base. CDR3 length: 14 amino acids.

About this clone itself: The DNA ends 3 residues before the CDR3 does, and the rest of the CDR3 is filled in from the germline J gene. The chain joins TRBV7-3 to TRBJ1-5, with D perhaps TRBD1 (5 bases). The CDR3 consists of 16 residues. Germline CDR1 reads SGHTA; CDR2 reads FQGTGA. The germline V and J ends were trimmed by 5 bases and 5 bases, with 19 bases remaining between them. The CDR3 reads CASSPPPAGLDQPQHF. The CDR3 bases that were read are TGTGCCAGCAGCCCTCCTCCTGCAGGGTTGGATCAGCCC.

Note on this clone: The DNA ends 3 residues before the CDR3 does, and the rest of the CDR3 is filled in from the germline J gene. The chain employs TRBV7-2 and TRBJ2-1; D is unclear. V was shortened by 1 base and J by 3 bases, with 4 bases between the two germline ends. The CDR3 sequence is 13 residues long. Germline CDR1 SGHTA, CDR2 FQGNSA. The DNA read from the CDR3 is TGTGCCAGCAGCTTAGACAGCTACAATGAG. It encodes CASSLDSYNE. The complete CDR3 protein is CASSLDSYNEQFF.

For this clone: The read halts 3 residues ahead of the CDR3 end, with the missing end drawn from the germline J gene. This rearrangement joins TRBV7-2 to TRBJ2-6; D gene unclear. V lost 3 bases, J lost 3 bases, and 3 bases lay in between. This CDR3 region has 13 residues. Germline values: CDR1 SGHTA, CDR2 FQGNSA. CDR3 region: CASSFFGANVLTF. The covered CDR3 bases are TGTGCCAGCAGCTTCTTTGGGGCCAACGTC.

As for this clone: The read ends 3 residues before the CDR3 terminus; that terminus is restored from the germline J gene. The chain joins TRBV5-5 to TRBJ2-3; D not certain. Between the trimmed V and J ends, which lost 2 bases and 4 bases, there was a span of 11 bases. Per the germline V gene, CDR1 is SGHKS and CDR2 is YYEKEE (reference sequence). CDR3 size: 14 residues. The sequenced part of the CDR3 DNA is TGTGCCAGCAGCTTCGAGGCGGCACCAGATACG. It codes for CASSFEAAPDT. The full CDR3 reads CASSFEAAPDTQYF.

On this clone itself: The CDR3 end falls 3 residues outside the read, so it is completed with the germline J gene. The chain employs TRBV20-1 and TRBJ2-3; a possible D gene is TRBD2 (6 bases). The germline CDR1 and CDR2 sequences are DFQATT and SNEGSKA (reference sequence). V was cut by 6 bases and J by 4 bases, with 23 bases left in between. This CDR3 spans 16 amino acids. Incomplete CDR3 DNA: TGCAGTGCCCTACTCCGTGGTAGCGGAAAATCAGATACG. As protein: CSALLRGSGKSDT. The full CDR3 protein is CSALLRGSGKSDTQYF.

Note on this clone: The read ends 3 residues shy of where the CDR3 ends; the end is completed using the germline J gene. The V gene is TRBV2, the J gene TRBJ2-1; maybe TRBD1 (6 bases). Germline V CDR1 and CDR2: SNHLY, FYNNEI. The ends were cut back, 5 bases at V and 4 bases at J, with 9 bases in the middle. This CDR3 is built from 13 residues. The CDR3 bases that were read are TGTGCCAGCAGTCAGGACAGATACAATGAG. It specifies CASSQDRYNE. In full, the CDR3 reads CASSQDRYNEQFF.

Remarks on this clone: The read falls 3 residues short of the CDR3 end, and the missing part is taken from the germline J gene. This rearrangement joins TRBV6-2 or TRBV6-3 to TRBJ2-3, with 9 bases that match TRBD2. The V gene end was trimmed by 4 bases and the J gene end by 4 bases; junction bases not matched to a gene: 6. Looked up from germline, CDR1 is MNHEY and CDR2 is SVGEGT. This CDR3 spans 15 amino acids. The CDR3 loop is CASSSTGLASDTQYF. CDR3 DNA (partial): TGTGCCAGCAGTTCTACGGGACTAGCATCAGATACG.

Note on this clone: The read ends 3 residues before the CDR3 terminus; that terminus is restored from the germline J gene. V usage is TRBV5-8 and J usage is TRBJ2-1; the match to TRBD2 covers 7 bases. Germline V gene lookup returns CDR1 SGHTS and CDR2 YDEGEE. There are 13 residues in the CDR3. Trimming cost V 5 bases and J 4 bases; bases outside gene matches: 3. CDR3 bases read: TGTGCCAGCAGTCTAGCGGTTTACAATGAG. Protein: CASSLAVYNE. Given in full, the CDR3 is CASSLAVYNEQFF.

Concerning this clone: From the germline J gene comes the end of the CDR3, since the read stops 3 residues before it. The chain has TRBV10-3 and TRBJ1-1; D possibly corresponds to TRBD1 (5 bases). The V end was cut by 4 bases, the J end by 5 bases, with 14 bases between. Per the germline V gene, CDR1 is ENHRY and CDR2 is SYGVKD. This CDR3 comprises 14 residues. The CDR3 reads CAISAEGLGTEAFF. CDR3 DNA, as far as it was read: TGTGCCATCAGTGCTGAGGGGCTGGGGACTGAA.

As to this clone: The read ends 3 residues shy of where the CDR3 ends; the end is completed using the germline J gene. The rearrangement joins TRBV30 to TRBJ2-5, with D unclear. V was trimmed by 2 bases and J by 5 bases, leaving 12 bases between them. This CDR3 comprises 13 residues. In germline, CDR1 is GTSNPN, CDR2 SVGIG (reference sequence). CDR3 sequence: CAWSPGRRETQYF. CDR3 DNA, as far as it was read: TGTGCCTGGAGTCCCGGCCGGCGGGAGACC. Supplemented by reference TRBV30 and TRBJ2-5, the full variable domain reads SQTIHQWPATLVQPVGSPLSLECTVEGTSNPNLYWYRQAAGRGLQLLFYSVGIGQISSEVPQNLSASRPQDRQFILSSKKLLLSDSGFYLCAWSPGRRETQYFGPGTRLLVL.

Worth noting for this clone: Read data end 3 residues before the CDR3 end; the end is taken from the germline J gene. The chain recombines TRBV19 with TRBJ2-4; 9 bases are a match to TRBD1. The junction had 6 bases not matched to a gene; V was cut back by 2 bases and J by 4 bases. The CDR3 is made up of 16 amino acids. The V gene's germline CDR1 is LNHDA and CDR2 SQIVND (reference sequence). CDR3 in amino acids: CASSITWGQGKNIQYF. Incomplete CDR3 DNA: TGTGCCAGTAGTATAACTTGGGGACAGGGAAAAAACATT. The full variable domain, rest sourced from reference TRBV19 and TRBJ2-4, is DGGITQSPKYLFRKEGQNVTLSCEQNLNHDAMYWYRQDPGQGLRLIYYSQIVNDFQKGDIAEGYSVSREKKESFPLTVTSAQKNPTAFYLCASSITWGQGKNIQYFGAGTRLSVL.

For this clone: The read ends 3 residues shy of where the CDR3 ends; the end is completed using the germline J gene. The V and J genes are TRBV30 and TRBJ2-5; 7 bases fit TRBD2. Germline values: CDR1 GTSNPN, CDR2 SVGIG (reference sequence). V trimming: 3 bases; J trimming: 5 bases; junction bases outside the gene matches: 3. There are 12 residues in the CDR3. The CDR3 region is CAWRTSRETQYF. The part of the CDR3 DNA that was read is TGTGCCTGGAGGACTAGCCGGGAGACC.

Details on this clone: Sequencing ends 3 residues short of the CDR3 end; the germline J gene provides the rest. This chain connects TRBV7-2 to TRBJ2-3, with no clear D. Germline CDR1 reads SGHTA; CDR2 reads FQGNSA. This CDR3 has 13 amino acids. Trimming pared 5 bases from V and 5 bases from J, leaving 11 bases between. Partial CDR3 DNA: TGTGCCAGCAGCGGAAGGGTACAAGATACG. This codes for CASSGRVQDT. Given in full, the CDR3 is CASSGRVQDTQYF.

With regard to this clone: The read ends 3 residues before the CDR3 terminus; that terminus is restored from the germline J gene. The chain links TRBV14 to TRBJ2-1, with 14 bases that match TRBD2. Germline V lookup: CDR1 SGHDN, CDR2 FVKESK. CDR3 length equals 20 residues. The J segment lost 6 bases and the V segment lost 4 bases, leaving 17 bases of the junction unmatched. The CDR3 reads CASSRERGLTSGRARNEQFF. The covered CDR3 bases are TGTGCCAGCAGCCGAGAAAGAGGCCTGACTAGCGGGAGGGCCCGCAATGAG.

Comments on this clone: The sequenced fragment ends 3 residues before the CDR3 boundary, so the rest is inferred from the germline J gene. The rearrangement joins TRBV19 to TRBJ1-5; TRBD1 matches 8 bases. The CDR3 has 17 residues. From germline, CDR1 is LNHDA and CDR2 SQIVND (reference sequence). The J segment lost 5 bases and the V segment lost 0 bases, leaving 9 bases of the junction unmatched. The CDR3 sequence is CASSIDSPRGLYQPQHF. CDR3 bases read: TGTGCCAGTAGTATAGATTCCCCCAGGGGGCTCTATCAGCCC.

The chain's CDR3 is CASSPQGAYEQYF. CDR3 DNA, as far as it was read: TGTGCCAGTAGTCCCCAAGGGGCCTACGAG. The chain combines TRBV19 with TRBJ2-7; tentative D call: TRBD1 (5 bases). Read coverage stops 3 residues before the CDR3 terminus; the germline J gene supplies the remainder. The V end was cut by 5 bases, the J end by 2 bases, with 10 bases between. Per germline, CDR1 LNHDA and CDR2 SQIVND (reference sequence). The CDR3 has 13 amino acids.

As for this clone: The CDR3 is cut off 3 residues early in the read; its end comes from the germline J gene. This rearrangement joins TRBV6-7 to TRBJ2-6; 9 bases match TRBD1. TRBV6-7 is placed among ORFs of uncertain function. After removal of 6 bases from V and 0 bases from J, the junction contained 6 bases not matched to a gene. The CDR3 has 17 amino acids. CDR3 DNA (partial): TGTGCCAGCAGGCCGGGACAGGGAAACTCTGGGGCCAACGTC. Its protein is CASRPGQGNSGANV. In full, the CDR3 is CASRPGQGNSGANVLTF.

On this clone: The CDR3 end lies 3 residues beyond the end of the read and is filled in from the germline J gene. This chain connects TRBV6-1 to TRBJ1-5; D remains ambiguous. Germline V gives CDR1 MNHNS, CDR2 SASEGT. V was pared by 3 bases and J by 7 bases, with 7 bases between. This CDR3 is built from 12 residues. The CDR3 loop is CASSDTIQPQHF. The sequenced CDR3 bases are TGTGCCAGCAGTGATACAATCCAGCCC.

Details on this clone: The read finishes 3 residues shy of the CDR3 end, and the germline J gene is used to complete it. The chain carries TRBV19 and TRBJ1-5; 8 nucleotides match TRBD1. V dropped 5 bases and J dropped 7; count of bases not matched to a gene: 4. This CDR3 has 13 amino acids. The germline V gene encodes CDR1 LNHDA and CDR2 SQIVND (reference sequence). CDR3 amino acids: CASSAYRGQPQHF. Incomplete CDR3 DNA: TGTGCCAGTAGTGCTTACAGGGGGCAGCCC.

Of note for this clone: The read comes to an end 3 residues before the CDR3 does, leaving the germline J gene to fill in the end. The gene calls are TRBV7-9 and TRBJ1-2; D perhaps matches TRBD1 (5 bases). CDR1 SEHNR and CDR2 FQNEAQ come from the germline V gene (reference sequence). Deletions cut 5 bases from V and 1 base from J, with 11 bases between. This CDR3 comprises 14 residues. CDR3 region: CASSPLGGNYGYTF. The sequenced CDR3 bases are TGTGCCAGCAGCCCCTTGGGGGGTAACTATGGC.

Here the CDR3 reads CASSVLTGGSETQYF. The covered CDR3 bases are TGTGCCAGCAGTGTATTAACAGGGGGCTCGGAGACC. The chain links TRBV2 to TRBJ2-5; 9 bases match TRBD1. The read terminates 3 residues before the CDR3 end, so the remaining end is supplied by the germline J gene. V lost 4 bases, J lost 5 bases, and 8 bases stayed unmatched. CDR1 SNHLY and CDR2 FYNNEI come from the germline V gene. The CDR3 has 15 residues.

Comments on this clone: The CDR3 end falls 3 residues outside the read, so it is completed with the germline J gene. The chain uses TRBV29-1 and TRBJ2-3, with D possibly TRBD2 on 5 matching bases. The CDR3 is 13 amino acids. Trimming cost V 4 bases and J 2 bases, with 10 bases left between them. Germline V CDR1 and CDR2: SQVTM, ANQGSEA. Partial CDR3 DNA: TGCAGCGTTGTCGCGGGTTCCACAGATACG. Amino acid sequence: CSVVAGSTDT. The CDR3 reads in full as CSVVAGSTDTQYF.

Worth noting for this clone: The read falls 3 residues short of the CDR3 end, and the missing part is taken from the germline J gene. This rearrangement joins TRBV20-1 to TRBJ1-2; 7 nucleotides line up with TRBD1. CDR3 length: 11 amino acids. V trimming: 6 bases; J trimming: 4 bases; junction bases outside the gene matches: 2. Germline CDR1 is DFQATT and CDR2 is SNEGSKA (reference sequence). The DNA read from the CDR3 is TGCAGTGCGAGGGACAGCTATGGC. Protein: CSARDSYG. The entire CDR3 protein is CSARDSYGYTF.

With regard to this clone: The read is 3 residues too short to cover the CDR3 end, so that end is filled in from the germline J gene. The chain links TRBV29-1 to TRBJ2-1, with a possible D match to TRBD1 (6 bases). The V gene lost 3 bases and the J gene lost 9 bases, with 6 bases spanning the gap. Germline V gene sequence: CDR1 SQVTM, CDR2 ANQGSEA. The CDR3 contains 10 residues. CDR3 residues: CSVEGAEQFF. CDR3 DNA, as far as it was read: TGCAGCGTTGAGGGGGCTGAG.